This TCR beta chain was sequenced for a study of blood T cell repertoires in COVID-19. The CDR3 contains 16 residues. V lost 4 bases and J lost 5, with 19 bases in between. Germline V gene data show CDR1 as SGHDT and CDR2 as YYEEEE. How the authors handled the data: Reference gene primer amplification gave estimated nucleated cell counts. Some clones are missing from TCRdb's copy, which holds only in-frame ones; the method was immunoSEQ multiplex PCR. That table supplies the V and J calls and clone size; D and trimming were determined from the DNA. The sample carries roughly 100,000 clones, roughly four fifths recorded once.

V and J are TRBV5-6 and TRBJ1-5; maybe TRBD1 (6 bases). The clonotype originates from a man aged 35-49 years with active or convalescent COVID-19. The material sequenced was peripheral blood. CDR3 coding DNA: TGTGCCAGCAGCCCAGGGACATCCAGGGGTTATCAGCCCCAGCATTTT. It translates to CASSPGTSRGYQPQHF.